This T cell receptor (beta chain) was identified in a study of blood T cells in healthy people across ages. Points from the study as a whole: A strong correlation was seen between TCR beta diversity and naive T cell percentage. Naive CD4+ cell counts and diversity both ran higher in long-lived than in aged donors.

Trimming removed 2 bases at V and 2 bases at J, with 16 bases between. Germline loops: CDR1 SQVTM, CDR2 ANQGSEA. The CDR3 has 16 residues. Worth noting for this clonotype: Its antigen is undetermined.

A second roughly 6 to 12 cycle PCR used barcoded and J-beta primers. TCRdb re-called the 5' RACE reads with MiXCR, one entry per CDR3 protein. This table holds 500,000 to 650,000 distinct CDR3 sequences, about 25% found once. The sample was also linked to a second study, of T cells of mothers and their children.

Sequences were obtained from blood. The genes are TRBV29-1 and TRBJ2-1; D unclear. This receptor was taken from a boy between 2 and 15 years old in good health. For the CDR3, the DNA is TGCAGCGTTGAAATTGGCAGCCTACGCCCCTACAATGAGCAGTTCTTC. This codes for CSVEIGSLRPYNEQFF.